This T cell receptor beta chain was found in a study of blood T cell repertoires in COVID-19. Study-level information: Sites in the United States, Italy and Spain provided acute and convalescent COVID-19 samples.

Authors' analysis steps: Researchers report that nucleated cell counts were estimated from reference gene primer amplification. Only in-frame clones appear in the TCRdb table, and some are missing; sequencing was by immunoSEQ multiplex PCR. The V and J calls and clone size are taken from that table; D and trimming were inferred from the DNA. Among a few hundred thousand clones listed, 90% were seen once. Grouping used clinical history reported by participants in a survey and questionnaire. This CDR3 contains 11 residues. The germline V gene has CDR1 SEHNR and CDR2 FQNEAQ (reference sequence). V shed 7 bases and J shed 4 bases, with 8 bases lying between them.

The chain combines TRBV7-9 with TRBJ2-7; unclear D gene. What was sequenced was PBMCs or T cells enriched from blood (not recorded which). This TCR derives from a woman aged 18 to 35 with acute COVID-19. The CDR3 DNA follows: TGTGCCAGCATCTCAGAATACGAGCAGTACTTC. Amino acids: CASISEYEQYF.